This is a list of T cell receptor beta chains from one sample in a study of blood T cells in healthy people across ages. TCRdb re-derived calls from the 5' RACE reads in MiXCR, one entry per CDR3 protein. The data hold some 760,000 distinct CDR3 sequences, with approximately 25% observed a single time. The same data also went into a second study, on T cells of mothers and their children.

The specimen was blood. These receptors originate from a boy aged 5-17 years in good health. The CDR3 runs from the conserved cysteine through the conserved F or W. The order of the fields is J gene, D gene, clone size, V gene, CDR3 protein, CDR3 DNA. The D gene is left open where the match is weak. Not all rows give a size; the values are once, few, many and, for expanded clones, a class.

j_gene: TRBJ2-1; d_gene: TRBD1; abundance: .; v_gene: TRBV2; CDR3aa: CARSEGQGNNEQFF; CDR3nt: TGTGCCCGCAGTGAGGGACAGGGGAACAATGAGCAGTTCTTC
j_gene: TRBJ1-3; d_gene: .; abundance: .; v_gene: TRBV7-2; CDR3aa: CASSPGISGNTIYF; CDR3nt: TGTGCCAGCAGCCCAGGGATCTCTGGAAACACCATATATTTT
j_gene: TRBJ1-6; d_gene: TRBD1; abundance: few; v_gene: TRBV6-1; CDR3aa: CASRQTPGTANSPLHF; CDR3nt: TGTGCCAGCAGACAAACTCCCGGGACAGCAAATTCACCCCTCCACTTT
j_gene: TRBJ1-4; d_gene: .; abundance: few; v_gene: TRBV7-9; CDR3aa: CASSPTWDEKLFF; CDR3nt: TGTGCCAGCAGCCCGACATGGGATGAAAAACTGTTTTTT
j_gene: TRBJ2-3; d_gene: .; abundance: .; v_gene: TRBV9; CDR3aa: CASSADLPDTQYF; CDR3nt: TGTGCCAGCAGCGCAGACCTTCCAGATACGCAGTATTTT
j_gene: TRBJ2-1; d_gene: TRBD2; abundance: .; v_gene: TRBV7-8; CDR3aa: CASSPPTSGGGEQFF; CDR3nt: TGTGCCAGCAGCCCGCCGACTAGCGGGGGCGGTGAGCAGTTCTTC
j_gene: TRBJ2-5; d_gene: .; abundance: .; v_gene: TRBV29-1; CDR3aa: CSVEPEPRLQETQYF; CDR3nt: TGCAGCGTTGAACCTGAGCCAAGACTCCAAGAGACCCAGTACTTC
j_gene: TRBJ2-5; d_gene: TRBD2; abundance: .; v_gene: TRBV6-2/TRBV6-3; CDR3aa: CASSTELAVPEETQYF; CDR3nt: TGTGCCAGCAGCACGGAACTAGCGGTTCCGGAGGAGACCCAGTACTTC
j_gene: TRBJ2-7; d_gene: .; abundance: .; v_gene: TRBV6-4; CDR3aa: CASSEDGGEHYEQYF; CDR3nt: TGTGCCAGCAGTGAAGATGGGGGAGAGCACTACGAGCAGTACTTC
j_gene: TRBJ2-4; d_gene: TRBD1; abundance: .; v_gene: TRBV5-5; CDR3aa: CASSLGTGIIQYF; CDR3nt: TGTGCCAGCAGCTTGGGGACAGGGATCATTCAGTACTTC
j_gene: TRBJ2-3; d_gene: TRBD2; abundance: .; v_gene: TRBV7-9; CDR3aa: CASSSSGADTDTQYF; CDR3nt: TGTGCCAGCAGCTCCAGCGGGGCAGACACAGATACGCAGTATTTT
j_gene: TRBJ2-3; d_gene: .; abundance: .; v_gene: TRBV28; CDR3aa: CASSARQVSSTDTQYF; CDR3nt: TGTGCCAGCAGTGCCCGACAGGTTTCTAGCACAGATACGCAGTATTTT
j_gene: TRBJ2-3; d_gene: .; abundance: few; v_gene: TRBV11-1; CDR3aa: CASTWRRERGGTDTQYF; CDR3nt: TGTGCCAGCACCTGGCGGAGGGAGAGAGGGGGCACAGATACGCAGTATTTT
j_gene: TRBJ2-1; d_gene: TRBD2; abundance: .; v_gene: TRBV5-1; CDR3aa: CASSFPSGSSPYNEQFF; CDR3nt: TGCGCCAGCAGCTTCCCTAGCGGGAGTAGTCCCTACAATGAGCAGTTCTTC
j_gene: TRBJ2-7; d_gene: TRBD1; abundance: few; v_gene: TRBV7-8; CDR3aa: CASSRTGVTDYEQYF; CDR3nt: TGTGCCAGCAGCAGGACAGGGGTTACCGACTACGAGCAGTACTTC
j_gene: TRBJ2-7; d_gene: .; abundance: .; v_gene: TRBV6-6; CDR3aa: CASSYRQVYEQYF; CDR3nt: TGTGCCAGCAGTTACAGACAGGTCTACGAGCAGTACTTC
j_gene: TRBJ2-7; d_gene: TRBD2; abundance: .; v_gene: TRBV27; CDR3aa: CASSPYGRTYEQYF; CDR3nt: TGTGCTAGCAGTCCCTACGGGAGGACCTACGAGCAGTACTTC
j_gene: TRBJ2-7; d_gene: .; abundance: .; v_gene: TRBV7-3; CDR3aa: CASSLLGGPYEQYF; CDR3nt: TGTGCCAGCAGCCTGCTAGGGGGTCCCTACGAGCAGTACTTC
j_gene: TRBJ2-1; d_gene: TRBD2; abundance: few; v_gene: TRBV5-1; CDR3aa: CTSSPRTSVNEQFF; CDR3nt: TGCACCAGCAGCCCCAGGACTAGCGTCAATGAGCAGTTCTTC
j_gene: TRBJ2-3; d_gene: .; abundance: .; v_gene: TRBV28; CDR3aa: CASSFGNPTDTQYF; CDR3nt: TGTGCCAGCAGTTTTGGGAACCCCACAGATACGCAGTATTTT
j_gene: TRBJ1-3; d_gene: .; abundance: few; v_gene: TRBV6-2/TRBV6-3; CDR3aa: CASSYSAELSGNTIYF; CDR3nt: TGTGCCAGCAGTTACTCGGCCGAGCTCTCTGGAAACACCATATATTTT
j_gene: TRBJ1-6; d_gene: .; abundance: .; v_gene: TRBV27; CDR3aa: CAPPRAQGTLHF; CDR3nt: TGTGCCCCCCCCAGGGCCCAAGGGACCCTCCACTTT
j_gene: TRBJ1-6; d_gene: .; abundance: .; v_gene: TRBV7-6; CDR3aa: CASSLYNSPLHF; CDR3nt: TGTGCCAGCAGCTTGTATAATTCACCCCTCCACTTT
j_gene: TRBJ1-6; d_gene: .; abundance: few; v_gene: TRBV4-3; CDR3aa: CASSQDPYNSPLHF; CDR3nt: TGCGCCAGCAGCCAAGATCCGTATAATTCACCCCTCCACTTT
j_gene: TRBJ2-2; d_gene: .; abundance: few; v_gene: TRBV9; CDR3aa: CASTGVGLGPGELFF; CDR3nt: TGTGCCAGCACCGGAGTGGGTTTAGGGCCCGGGGAGCTGTTTTTT
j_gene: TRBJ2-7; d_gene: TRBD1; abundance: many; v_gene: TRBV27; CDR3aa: CASSPQGPSYEQYF; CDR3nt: TGTGCCAGCAGCCCACAGGGGCCCTCCTACGAGCAGTACTTC
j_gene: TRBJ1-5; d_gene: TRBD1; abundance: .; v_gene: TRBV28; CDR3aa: CASSSPDRFNQPQHF; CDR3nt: TGTGCCAGCAGTTCTCCGGACAGGTTCAATCAGCCCCAGCATTTT
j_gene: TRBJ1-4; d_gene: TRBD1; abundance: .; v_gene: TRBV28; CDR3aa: CASREDRATNEKLFF; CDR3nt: TGTGCCAGCAGGGAGGACAGGGCAACTAATGAAAAACTGTTTTTT
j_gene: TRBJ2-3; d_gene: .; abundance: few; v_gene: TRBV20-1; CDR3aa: CSAWDGRDTQYF; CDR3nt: TGCAGTGCCTGGGACGGAAGGGATACGCAGTATTTT
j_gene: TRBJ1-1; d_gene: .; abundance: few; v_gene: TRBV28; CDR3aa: CASSLPLNTEAFF; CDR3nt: TGTGCCAGCAGTCTCCCGTTGAACACTGAAGCTTTCTTT
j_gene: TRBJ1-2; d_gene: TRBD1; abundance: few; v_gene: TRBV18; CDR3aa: CASSPRTGGSYGYTF; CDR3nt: TGTGCCAGCTCACCCAGGACAGGCGGTTCCTATGGCTACACCTTC
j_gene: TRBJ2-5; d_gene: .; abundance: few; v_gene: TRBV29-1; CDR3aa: CSFRRETQYF; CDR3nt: TGCAGCTTCCGGAGAGAGACCCAGTACTTC
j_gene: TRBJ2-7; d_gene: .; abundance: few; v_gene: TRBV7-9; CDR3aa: CASSPLIGDNYEQYF; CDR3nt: TGTGCCAGCAGCCCCCTCATAGGGGACAATTACGAGCAGTACTTC
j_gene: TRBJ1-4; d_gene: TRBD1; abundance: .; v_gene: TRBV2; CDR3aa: CASSTGTVNEKLFF; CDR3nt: TGTGCCAGCAGTACCGGGACAGTTAATGAAAAACTGTTTTTT
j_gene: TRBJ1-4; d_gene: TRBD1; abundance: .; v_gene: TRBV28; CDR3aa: CASRGQGLANEKLFF; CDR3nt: TGTGCCAGCCGCGGACAGGGCTTGGCTAATGAAAAACTGTTTTTT
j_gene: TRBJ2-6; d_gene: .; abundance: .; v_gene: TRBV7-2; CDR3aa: CASSLGALSGANVLTF; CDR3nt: TGTGCCAGCAGCTTAGGGGCGCTCTCTGGGGCCAACGTCCTGACTTTC
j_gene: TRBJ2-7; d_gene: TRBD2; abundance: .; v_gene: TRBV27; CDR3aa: CASSPTSGRVDEQYF; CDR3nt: TGTGCCAGCAGTCCCACTAGCGGGAGAGTAGACGAGCAGTACTTC
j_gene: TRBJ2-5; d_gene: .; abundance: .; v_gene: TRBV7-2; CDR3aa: CASSPDRPRKETQYF; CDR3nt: TGTGCCAGCAGTCCCGACAGGCCACGAAAAGAGACCCAGTACTTC
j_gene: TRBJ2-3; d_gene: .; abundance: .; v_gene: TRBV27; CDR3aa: CASSLYGKTDTQYF; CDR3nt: TGTGCCAGCAGTTTATACGGAAAAACAGATACGCAGTATTTT
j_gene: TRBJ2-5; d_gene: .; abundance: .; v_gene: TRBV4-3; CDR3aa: CASSHRVGGETQYF; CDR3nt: TGCGCCAGCAGCCACAGGGTCGGGGGAGAGACCCAGTACTTC
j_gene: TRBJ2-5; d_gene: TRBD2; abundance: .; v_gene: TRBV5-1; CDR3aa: CASSLNGLAREETQYF; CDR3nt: TGCGCCAGCAGCCTGAACGGACTAGCTCGGGAAGAGACCCAGTACTTC
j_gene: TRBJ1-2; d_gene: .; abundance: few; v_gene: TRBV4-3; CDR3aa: CASSQDLTDTYGSGYTF; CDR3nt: TGCGCCAGCAGCCAAGATCTCACAGACACCTACGGCTCTGGCTACACCTTC
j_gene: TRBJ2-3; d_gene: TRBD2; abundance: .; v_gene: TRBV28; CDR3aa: CASSPGTSGGHDIQYF; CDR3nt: TGTGCCAGCAGCCCTGGGACTAGCGGGGGCCATGATATACAGTATTTT
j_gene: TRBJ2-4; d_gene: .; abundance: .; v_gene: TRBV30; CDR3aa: CAWEDRNIQYF; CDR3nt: TGTGCCTGGGAGGACAGAAACATTCAGTACTTC
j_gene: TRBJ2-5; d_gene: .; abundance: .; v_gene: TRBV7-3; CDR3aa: CASSLTGRQQETQYF; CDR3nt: TGTGCCAGCAGCTTAACGGGTAGACAACAAGAGACCCAGTACTTC
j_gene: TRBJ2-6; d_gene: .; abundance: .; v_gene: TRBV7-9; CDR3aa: CAGEGANVLTF; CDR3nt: TGTGCAGGGGAGGGGGCCAACGTCCTGACTTTC
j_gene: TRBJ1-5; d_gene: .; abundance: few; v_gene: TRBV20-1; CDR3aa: CSAGEPGKSYNQPQHF; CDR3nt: TGCAGTGCTGGCGAACCGGGAAAATCTTACAATCAGCCCCAGCATTTT
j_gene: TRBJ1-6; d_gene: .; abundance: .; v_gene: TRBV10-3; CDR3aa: CAISQQDNSPLHF; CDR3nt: TGTGCCATCAGCCAGCAGGATAATTCACCCCTCCACTTT
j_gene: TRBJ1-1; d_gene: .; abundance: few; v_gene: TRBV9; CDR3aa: CASSVGSGTEAFF; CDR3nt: TGTGCCAGCAGCGTAGGGAGCGGCACTGAAGCTTTCTTT
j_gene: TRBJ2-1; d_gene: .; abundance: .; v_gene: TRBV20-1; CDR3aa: CSALFDPPNEQFF; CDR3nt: TGCAGTGCACTATTCGACCCTCCGAATGAGCAGTTCTTC
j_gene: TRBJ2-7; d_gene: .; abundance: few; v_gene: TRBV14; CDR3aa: CASSQDTGRLSSYEQYF; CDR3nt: TGTGCCAGCAGCCAAGATACGGGGCGGCTGAGCTCCTACGAGCAGTACTTC
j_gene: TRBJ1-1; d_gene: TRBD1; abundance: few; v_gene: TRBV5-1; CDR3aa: CASSSTGGYGTEAFF; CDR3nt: TGCGCCAGCAGCTCGACAGGGGGCTATGGCACTGAAGCTTTCTTT
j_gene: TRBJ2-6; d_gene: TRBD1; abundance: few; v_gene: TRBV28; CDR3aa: CASGKTGLAYGANVLTF; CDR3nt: TGTGCCAGCGGAAAGACAGGGTTAGCCTATGGGGCCAACGTCCTGACTTTC
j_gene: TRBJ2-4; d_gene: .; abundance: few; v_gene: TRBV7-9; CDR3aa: CASSGGTHPAKNIQYF; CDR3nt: TGTGCCAGCAGCGGGGGGACGCACCCAGCCAAAAACATTCAGTACTTC
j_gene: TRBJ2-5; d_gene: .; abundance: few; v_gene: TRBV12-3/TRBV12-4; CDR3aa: CASSTPGWGSWETQYF; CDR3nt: TGTGCCAGCAGTACCCCTGGGTGGGGGTCCTGGGAAACCCAGTACTTC
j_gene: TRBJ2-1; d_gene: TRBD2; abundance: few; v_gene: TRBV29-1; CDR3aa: CSVQHVGGDNEQFF; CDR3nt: TGCAGCGTTCAACACGTCGGGGGGGACAATGAGCAGTTCTTC
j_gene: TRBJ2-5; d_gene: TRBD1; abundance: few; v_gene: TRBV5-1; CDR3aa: CASSPWTGARETQYF; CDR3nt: TGCGCCAGCAGCCCATGGACAGGGGCCCGAGAGACCCAGTACTTC
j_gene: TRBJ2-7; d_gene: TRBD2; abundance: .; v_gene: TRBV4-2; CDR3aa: CASSQDSGTSGMPYEQYF; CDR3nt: TGTGCCAGCAGCCAAGATTCAGGGACTAGCGGGATGCCCTACGAGCAGTACTTC
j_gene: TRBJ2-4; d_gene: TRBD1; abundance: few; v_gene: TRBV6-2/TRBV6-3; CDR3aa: CASSYSTRQGTTQYF; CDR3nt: TGTGCCAGCAGTTACTCCACCCGACAGGGGACGACTCAGTACTTC
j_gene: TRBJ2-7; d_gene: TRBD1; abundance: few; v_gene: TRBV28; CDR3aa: CASRGDRRPYEQYF; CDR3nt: TGTGCCAGCAGGGGGGACAGGCGCCCCTACGAGCAGTACTTC